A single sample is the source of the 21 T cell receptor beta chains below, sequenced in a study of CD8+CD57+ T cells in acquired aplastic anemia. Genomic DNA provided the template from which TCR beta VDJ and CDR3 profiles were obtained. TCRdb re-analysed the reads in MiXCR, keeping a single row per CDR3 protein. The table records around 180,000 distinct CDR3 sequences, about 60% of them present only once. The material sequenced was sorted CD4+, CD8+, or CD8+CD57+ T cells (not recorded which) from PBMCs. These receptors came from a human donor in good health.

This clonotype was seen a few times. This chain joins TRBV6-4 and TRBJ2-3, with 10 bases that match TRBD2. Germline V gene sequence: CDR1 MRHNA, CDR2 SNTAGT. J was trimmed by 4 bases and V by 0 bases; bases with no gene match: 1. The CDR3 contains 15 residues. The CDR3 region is CASSDSSGGADTQYF. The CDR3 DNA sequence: TGTGCCAGCAGTGACTCGAGCGGGGGGGCAGATACGCAGTATTTT.

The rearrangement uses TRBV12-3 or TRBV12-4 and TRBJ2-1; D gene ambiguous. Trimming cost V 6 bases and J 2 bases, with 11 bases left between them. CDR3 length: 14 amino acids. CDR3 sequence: CASRLGTPYNEQFF. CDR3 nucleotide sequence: TGTGCCAGCAGGTTGGGTACGCCCTACAATGAGCAGTTCTTC.

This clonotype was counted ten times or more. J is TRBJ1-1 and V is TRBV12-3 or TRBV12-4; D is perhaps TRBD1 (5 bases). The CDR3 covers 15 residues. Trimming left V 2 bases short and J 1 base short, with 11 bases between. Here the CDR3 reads CASSLTGTGNTEAFF. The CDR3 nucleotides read TGTGCCAGCAGTTTAACCGGGACGGGGAACACTGAAGCTTTCTTT.

The CDR3 spells CASSGRQNNEQFF. In DNA, the CDR3 is TGCGCCAGCAGTGGTAGGCAGAACAATGAGCAGTTCTTC. The chain combines TRBV10-2 with TRBJ2-1; no definite D call. The CDR3 is 13 residues long. Germline loops: CDR1 WSHSY, CDR2 SAAADI. Trimming took 4 bases from V and 5 from J, leaving 9 bases between them.

In DNA, the CDR3 is TGTGCCAGCAGCCAAGATGGCGAGGAGACCCAGTACTTC. It codes for CASSQDGEETQYF. This chain joins TRBV4-2 and TRBJ2-5; D is unclear. V was cut by 0 bases and J by 5 bases, with 7 bases left in between. The CDR3 is made up of 13 amino acids. The germline V gene encodes CDR1 LGHNA and CDR2 YNFKEQ.

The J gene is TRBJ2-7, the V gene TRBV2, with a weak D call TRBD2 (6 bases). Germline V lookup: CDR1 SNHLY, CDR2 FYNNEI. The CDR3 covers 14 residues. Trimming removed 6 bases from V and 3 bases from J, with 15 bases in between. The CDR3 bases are TGTGCCAGCAGCCGGGAGAAGGGAAGCTACGAGCAGTACTTC. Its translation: CASSREKGSYEQYF.

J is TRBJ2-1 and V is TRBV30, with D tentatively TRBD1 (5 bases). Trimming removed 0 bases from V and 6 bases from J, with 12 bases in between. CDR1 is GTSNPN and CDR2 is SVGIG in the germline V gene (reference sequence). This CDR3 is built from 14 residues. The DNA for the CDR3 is TGTGCCTGGAGTGTTCAGGGTATGGGCAATGAGCAGTTCTTC. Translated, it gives CAWSVQGMGNEQFF.

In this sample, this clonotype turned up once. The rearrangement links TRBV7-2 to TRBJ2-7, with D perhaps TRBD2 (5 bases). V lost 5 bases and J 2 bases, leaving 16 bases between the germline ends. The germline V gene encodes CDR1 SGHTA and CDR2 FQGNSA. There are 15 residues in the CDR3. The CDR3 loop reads CASSPRPRAPYEQYF. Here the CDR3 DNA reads TGTGCCAGCAGCCCCCGTCCGAGGGCCCCCTACGAGCAGTACTTC.

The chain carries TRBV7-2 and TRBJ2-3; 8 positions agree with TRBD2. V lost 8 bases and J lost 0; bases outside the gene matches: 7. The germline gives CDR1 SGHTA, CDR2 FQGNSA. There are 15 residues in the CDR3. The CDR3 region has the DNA TGTGCCAGCTCAGGTAGCGGGAAAAGCACAGATACGCAGTATTTT. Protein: CASSGSGKSTDTQYF.

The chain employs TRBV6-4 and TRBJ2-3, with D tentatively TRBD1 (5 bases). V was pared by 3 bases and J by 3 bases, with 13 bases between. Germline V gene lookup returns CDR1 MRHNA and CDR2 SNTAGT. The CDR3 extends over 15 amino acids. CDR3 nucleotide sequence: TGTGCCAGCAGTGAAATGGCGACAGTTACAGATACGCAGTATTTT. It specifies CASSEMATVTDTQYF.

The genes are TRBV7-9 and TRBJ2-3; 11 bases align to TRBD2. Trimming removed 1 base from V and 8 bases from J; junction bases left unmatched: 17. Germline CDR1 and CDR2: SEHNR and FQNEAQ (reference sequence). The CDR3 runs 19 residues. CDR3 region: CASSLGVSGRAGVAGTQYF. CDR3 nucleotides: TGTGCCAGCAGCTTAGGGGTTAGCGGGAGGGCCGGGGTGGCAGGTACGCAGTATTTT.

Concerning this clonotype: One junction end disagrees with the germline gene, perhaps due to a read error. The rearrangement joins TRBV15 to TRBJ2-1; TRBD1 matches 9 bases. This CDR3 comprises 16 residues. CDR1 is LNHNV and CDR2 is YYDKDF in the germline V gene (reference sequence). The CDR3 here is CATSAQGTGSYNERFF. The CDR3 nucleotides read TGCGCCACCAGCGCCCAAGGGACAGGGTCCTACAATGAGCGGTTCTTC.

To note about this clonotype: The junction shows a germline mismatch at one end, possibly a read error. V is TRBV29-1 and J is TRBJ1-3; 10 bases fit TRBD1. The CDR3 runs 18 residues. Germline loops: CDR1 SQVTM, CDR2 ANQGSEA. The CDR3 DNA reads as TGCAGCGTTGAAGATCCCCGGGACAGGGGCTACTCTGGAAACACCATATGTTTT. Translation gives CSVEDPRDRGYSGNTICF.

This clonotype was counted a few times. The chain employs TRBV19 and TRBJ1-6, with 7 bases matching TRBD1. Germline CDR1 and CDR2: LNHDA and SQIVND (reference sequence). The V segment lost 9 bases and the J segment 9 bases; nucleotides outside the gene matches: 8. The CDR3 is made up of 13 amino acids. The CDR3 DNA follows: TGTGCCAGCACCGGGACAGAGAGTTCACCCCTCCACTTT. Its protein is CASTGTESSPLHF.

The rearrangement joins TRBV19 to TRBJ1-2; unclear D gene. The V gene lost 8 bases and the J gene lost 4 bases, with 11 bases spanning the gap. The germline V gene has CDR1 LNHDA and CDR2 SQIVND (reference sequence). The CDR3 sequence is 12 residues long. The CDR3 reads CASYEVIYGYTF. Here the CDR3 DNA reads TGTGCCAGTTATGAGGTGATCTATGGCTACACCTTC.

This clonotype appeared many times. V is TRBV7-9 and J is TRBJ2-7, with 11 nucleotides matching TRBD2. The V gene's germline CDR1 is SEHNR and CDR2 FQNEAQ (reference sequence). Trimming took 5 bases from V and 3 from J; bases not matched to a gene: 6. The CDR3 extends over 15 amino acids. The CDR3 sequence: CASSQGLAEDYEQYF. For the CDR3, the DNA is TGTGCCAGCAGCCAGGGACTAGCGGAGGACTACGAGCAGTACTTC.

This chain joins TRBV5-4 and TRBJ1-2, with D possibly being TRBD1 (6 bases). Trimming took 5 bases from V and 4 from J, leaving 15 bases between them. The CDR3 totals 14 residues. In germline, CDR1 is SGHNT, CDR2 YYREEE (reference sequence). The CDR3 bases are TGTGCCAGCAGGAGGTGGAGGGGGTCCTATGGCTACACCTTC. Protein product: CASRRWRGSYGYTF.

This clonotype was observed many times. The CDR3 sequence: CSVLSNRDEQFF. The CDR3 nucleotides are TGCAGCGTTCTGTCGAACCGCGATGAGCAGTTCTTC. V and J are TRBV29-1 and TRBJ2-1; D is ambiguous. CDR1 and CDR2 (germline): SQVTM, ANQGSEA. The V and J ends lost 5 bases and 8 bases respectively, with 13 bases between them. There are 12 residues in the CDR3.

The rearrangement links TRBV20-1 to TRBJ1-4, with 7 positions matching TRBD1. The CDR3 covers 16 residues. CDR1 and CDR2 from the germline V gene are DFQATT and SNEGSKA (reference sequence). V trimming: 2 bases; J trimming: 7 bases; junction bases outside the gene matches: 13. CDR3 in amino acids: CSARLETGAWVEKLFF. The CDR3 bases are TGCAGTGCTAGATTGGAAACAGGGGCCTGGGTTGAAAAACTGTTTTTT.

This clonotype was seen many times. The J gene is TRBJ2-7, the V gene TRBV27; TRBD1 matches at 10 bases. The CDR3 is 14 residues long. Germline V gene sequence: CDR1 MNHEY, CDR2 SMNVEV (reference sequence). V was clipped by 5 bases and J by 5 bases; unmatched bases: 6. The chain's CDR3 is CASSLTGGFHEQYF. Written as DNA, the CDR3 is TGTGCCAGCAGTCTGACAGGGGGCTTCCACGAGCAGTACTTC.

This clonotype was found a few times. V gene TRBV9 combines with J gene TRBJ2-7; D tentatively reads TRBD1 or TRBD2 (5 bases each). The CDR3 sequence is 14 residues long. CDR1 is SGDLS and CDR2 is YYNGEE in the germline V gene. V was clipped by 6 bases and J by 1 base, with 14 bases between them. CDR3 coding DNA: TGTGCCAGCAATCTTCCGGGACCATCCTACGAGCAGTACTTC. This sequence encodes CASNLPGPSYEQYF.